One and the same sample provided the 2 T cell receptor beta chains below, sequenced in a study of beta chain features in type 1 diabetes. General observations from the study: Among all four CD4+ subsets, Type 1 diabetes patients had TCRB CDR3s that were moderately but significantly shorter.

These receptors have no known antigen. Isolated RNA was reverse transcribed in full, so expressed TCRB transcripts were sequenced. Profiling relied on immunoSEQ multiplex PCR, and the TCRdb table lists in-frame clones only, not all of them. This table holds more than 250,000 clones, roughly 20% found once. Input material: naive CD4+ T cells from blood. The receptor set was obtained from a woman between 40 and 55 years old with type 1 diabetes.

The gene calls are TRBV7-2 and TRBJ1-5, with TRBD1 as a possible D gene (5 bases). The CDR3 loop spans 15 amino acids. Germline V gene sequence: CDR1 SGHTA, CDR2 FQGNSA. Trimming removed 1 base at V and 7 bases at J, with 14 bases between. The DNA for the CDR3 is TGTGCCAGCAGCTTAGACGAAGGAGGGGACCAGCCCCAGCATTTT. It encodes CASSLDEGGDQPQHF.

This clone was found a few times. V is TRBV7-9 and J is TRBJ2-7; the match to TRBD1 covers 11 bases. V dropped 5 bases and J dropped 2; count of bases not matched to a gene: 8. CDR1 is SEHNR, CDR2 FQNEAQ, per germline (reference sequence). The CDR3 is made up of 16 amino acids. CDR3 DNA sequence: TGTGCCAGCAGCCTGAGTGCGGGACAGGGGGCCTACGAGCAGTACTTC. It codes for CASSLSAGQGAYEQYF.